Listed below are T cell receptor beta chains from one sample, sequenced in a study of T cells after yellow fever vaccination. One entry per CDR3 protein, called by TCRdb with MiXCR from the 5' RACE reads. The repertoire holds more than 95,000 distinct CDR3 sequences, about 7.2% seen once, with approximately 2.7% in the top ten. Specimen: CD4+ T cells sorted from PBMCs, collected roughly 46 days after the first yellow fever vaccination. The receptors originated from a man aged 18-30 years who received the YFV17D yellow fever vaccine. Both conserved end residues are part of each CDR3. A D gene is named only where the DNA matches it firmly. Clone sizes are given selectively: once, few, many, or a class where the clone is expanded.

TGTGCCAGCAGCGAAGGGTTGTGGGAGCTGTTTTTT CASSEGLWELFF TRBV3-1 many TRBJ2-2 -
TGTGCCAGCAGTTTCTTGGGTCACAGGGCGAAAAACATTCAGTACTTC CASSFLGHRAKNIQYF TRBV12-3/TRBV12-4 many TRBJ2-4 -
TGCACCAGCAGCGGGACTAGCGGGCGCGGGGATACGCAGTATTTT CTSSGTSGRGDTQYF TRBV1 many TRBJ2-3 -
TGCGCCAGCAGCTTGGGAGCGGGGGACTCGGTAGAGACCCAGTACTTC CASSLGAGDSVETQYF TRBV5-1 few TRBJ2-5 TRBD2
TGCAGTGCTAGGGGGCATGAGCAGTTCTTC CSARGHEQFF TRBV20-1 many TRBJ2-1 -
TGCGCCAGCAGCCAAATTGTGGGGGCTAGCCAACTGTTTTTT CASSQIVGASQLFF TRBV4-1 many TRBJ1-4 -
TGTGCCAGCAGTTTAAACAGGGAGATCGAGCAGTACTTC CASSLNREIEQYF TRBV12-3/TRBV12-4 many TRBJ2-7 -
TGTGCCAGCAGCGTAGGGGACACCTCTGGGGCCAACGTCCTGACTTTC CASSVGDTSGANVLTF TRBV9 many TRBJ2-6 -
TGCAGTGCTAACCTCCCAGGGGTGTTTGGCTACACCTTC CSANLPGVFGYTF TRBV20-1 many TRBJ1-2 -
TGCGCCAGCAGCAGACCTCCCAGGACAGAGAACACTGAAGCTTTCTTT CASSRPPRTENTEAFF TRBV4-1 many TRBJ1-1 -
TGTGCCAGCAGCGGCGGGCGCTCGCAGTTCAAAGAGACCCAGTACTTC CASSGGRSQFKETQYF TRBV7-9 many TRBJ2-5 -
TGTGCCAGCAGTAACGGGAGGGGAATCGAGCAGTACTTC CASSNGRGIEQYF TRBV12-3/TRBV12-4 many TRBJ2-7 TRBD2
TGTGCCACTACACCGGGGGGCCCCTACAATGAGCAGTTCTTC CATTPGGPYNEQFF TRBV19 many TRBJ2-1 -
TGCTGTGCTAGCAATCCATTCCACACCCCTAGCTCCTACGAGCAGTACTTC CCASNPFHTPSSYEQYF TRBV20-1 - TRBJ2-7 -
TGTGCCAGCAGCCAAGATAGGGGCGGAGGCTACACCTTC CASSQDRGGGYTF TRBV4-2 many TRBJ1-2 -
TGTACCAGCAGCTTAGACCTAGCGAATGAGCAGTTCTTC CTSSLDLANEQFF TRBV11-2 - TRBJ2-1 -